The 18 T cell receptor beta chains reported below all come from one sample, sequenced in a study of blood T cell repertoires in COVID-19. TCRdb keeps only in-frame clones here, not all; method: immunoSEQ multiplex PCR. The profile shows more than 150,000 clones, approximately 90% of them singletons. The sequencing input was peripheral blood. The source of these receptors is a man in his 70s with active or convalescent COVID-19.

This clone was found once. The chain is built from TRBV23-1 and TRBJ1-2; 7 nucleotides line up with TRBD1. TRBV23-1 is reported as an ORF; its role is uncertain. The CDR3 is 14 residues long. J lost 5 bases, V lost 8 bases, and 11 bases had no gene match. The CDR3 loop is CASCCPDREYGYTF. CDR3 bases: TGCGCCAGCTGTTGTCCTGACAGGGAGTATGGCTACACCTTC.

DNA for the CDR3: TGTGCCAGTAGTCCCCGGACAGGGCTCCCCTGGGCGGAGCTGTTTTTT. It translates to CASSPRTGLPWAELFF. The chain uses TRBV19 and TRBJ2-2; TRBD1 aligns across 8 bases. Per the germline V gene, CDR1 is LNHDA and CDR2 is SQIVND (reference sequence). Trimming took 5 bases from V and 10 from J; bases not matched to a gene: 15. The CDR3 is 16 residues long.

This rearrangement joins TRBV10-2 to TRBJ2-1; tentative D call: TRBD1 (6 bases). The CDR3 covers 14 residues. The germline CDR1 and CDR2 sequences are WSHSY and SAAADI. Trimming removed 4 bases from V and 9 bases from J, with 16 bases in between. In DNA, the CDR3 is TGCGCCAGCAGTGGCGTAACAGGGTACGGTGAGCAGTTCTTC. Residues: CASSGVTGYGEQFF.

This clone was detected only a few times. The rearrangement uses TRBV3-1 (or the pseudogene TRBV3-2) and TRBJ1-6; D remains unclear. The V gene lost 0 bases and the J gene lost 8 bases, with 8 bases spanning the gap. This CDR3 has 14 residues. CDR1 is LGHDT and CDR2 is YNNKEL in the germline V gene (reference sequence). This CDR3 is CASSQDFGYSPLHF. For the CDR3, the DNA is TGTGCCAGCAGCCAAGATTTCGGGTATTCACCCCTCCACTTT.

The chain carries TRBV27 and TRBJ2-5; 10 bases line up with TRBD2. Germline assignment: CDR1 MNHEY and CDR2 SMNVEV (reference sequence). The CDR3 covers 17 residues. J gave up 4 bases and V 6 bases, and 14 bases lay outside the gene matches. The CDR3, as DNA: TGTGCCAGCAGCCAGGCTAGCGGGGGAAGTCGAGGAGAGACCCAGTACTTC. It encodes CASSQASGGSRGETQYF.

The J gene is TRBJ2-5, the V gene TRBV2, with D perhaps matching TRBD2 (6 bases). Per the germline V gene, CDR1 is SNHLY and CDR2 is FYNNEI. Trimming pared 4 bases from V and 5 bases from J, leaving 11 bases between. This CDR3 region has 13 residues. CDR3 DNA sequence: TGTGCCAGCAGTGCGGGAGACGGGGAGACCCAGTACTTC. This sequence encodes CASSAGDGETQYF.

The rearrangement links TRBV18 to TRBJ2-2, with D maybe TRBD1 (6 bases). From germline, CDR1 is KGHSH and CDR2 LQKENI. The CDR3 has 19 residues. Trimming shortened V by 6 bases and J by 1 base, and 24 bases separated the two germline ends. The CDR3 DNA follows: TGTGCCAGCTCCCCAACCCCCCTCGTTGGGGGCGGGAACACCGGGGAGCTGTTTTTT. Translation gives CASSPTPLVGGGNTGELFF. Together with reference TRBV18 and TRBJ2-2, the CDR3 gives the full variable domain: NAGVMQNPRHLVRRRGQEARLRCSPMKGHSHVYWYRQLPEEGLKFMVYLQKENIIDESGMPKERFSAEFPKEGPSILRIQQVVRGDSAAYFCASSPTPLVGGGNTGELFFGEGSRLTVL.

The chain joins TRBV19 to TRBJ1-1; D remains unclear. V lost 3 bases, J lost 4 bases, and 9 bases lay in between. The germline V gene encodes CDR1 LNHDA and CDR2 SQIVND (reference sequence). This CDR3 contains 13 residues. The CDR3 coding sequence is TGTGCCAGTAGTATTCTCGGACTCACTGAAGCTTTCTTT. Its translation: CASSILGLTEAFF.

The gene calls are TRBV15 and TRBJ2-5, with TRBD1 identical over 7 bases. V shed 11 bases and J 2 bases; nucleotides not matched to a gene: 5. The CDR3 extends over 12 amino acids. CDR1 is LNHNV, CDR2 YYDKDF, per germline (reference sequence). CDR3 sequence reads: CALGDRQETQYF. CDR3 DNA: TGTGCCCTCGGGGACAGACAAGAGACCCAGTACTTC.

The V and J genes are TRBV19 and TRBJ2-7, with D maybe TRBD2 (5 bases). V lost 4 bases, J lost 7 bases, and 11 bases lay in between. The CDR3 contains 12 residues. In germline, CDR1 is LNHDA, CDR2 SQIVND (reference sequence). The CDR3 protein is CASSNNPGEQYF. In DNA form, the CDR3 reads TGTGCCAGTAGTAACAACCCGGGGGAGCAGTACTTC.

The chain uses TRBV4-1 and TRBJ2-5; 11 positions agree with TRBD1. The ends lost 1 base at V and 5 bases at J; junction bases unmatched: 6. The CDR3 extends over 16 amino acids. Germline loops: CDR1 MGHRA, CDR2 YSYEKL. The CDR3 loop is CASSQGWWDRGETQYF. In nucleotides, the CDR3 is TGCGCCAGCAGCCAAGGGTGGTGGGACAGGGGGGAGACCCAGTACTTC.

The J gene is TRBJ2-1, the V gene TRBV28; a weak D match, TRBD2 (6 bases). Trimming removed 6 bases from V and 2 bases from J, with 11 bases in between. CDR1 MDHEN and CDR2 SYDVKM come from the germline V gene. The CDR3 runs to 14 residues. The chain's CDR3 is CASSRGIPYNEQFF. In DNA form, the CDR3 reads TGTGCCAGCAGCCGCGGGATCCCCTACAATGAGCAGTTCTTC. Combining the CDR3 with reference TRBV28 and TRBJ2-1 gives the whole variable domain DVKVTQSSRYLVKRTGEKVFLECVQDMDHENMFWYRQDPGLGLRLIYFSYDVKMKEKGDIPEGYSVSREKKERFSLILESASTNQTSMYLCASSRGIPYNEQFFGPGTRLTVL.

The rearrangement links TRBV2 to TRBJ1-1; TRBD1 is a possible D gene (6 bases). The V end lost 6 bases, the J end lost 6 bases, and 14 bases lay between the germline ends. Germline CDR1 and CDR2: SNHLY and FYNNEI. The CDR3 is 13 residues long. CDR3 in amino acids: CASREQGVSEAFF. The CDR3 region has the DNA TGTGCCAGCAGAGAACAGGGTGTATCTGAAGCTTTCTTT. Full variable domain (remainder filled in from reference TRBV2 and TRBJ1-1): EPEVTQTPSHQVTQMGQEVILRCVPISNHLYFYWYRQILGQKVEFLVSFYNNEISEKSEIFDDQFSVERPDGSNFTLKIRSTKLEDSAMYFCASREQGVSEAFFGQGTRLTVV.

The table lists this clone with a count of one. The chain links TRBV19 to TRBJ2-2, with no clear D. CDR3 length: 15 residues. Per the germline V gene, CDR1 is LNHDA and CDR2 is SQIVND (reference sequence). Trimming shortened V by 8 bases and J by 0 bases, and 13 bases separated the two germline ends. The CDR3 sequence: CASSQSRANTGELFF. CDR3 sequence (DNA): TGTGCCAGTTCACAGAGCCGAGCGAACACCGGGGAGCTGTTTTTT.

V and J are TRBV20-1 and TRBJ2-1; D gene ambiguous. The ends were cut back, 6 bases at V and 8 bases at J, with 11 bases in the middle. This CDR3 is 11 amino acids long. Germline values: CDR1 DFQATT, CDR2 SNEGSKA (reference sequence). The CDR3 nucleotides read TGCAGTGCCCTTTCGGGTTATGAGCAGTTCTTC. Translated: CSALSGYEQFF.

The chain couples TRBV5-6 to TRBJ1-3, with 10 nucleotides matching TRBD1. Trimming removed 2 bases from V and 9 bases from J; junction bases left unmatched: 5. The germline CDR1 and CDR2 sequences are SGHDT and YYEEEE. The CDR3 has 14 residues. As DNA, the CDR3 is TGTGCCAGCAGCTTTGGGACAGGGGAGAGCACCATATATTTT. This translates into CASSFGTGESTIYF.

The chain couples TRBV7-9 to TRBJ1-5, with TRBD1 as a possible D gene (6 bases). CDR3 size: 15 residues. Per germline, CDR1 SEHNR and CDR2 FQNEAQ (reference sequence). Trimming left V 5 bases short and J 5 bases short, with 16 bases between. CDR3 bases: TGTGCCAGCAGCCAGATGGGGGGGGCTTATCAGCCCCAGCATTTT. The encoded protein is CASSQMGGAYQPQHF. Combining the CDR3 with reference TRBV7-9 and TRBJ1-5 gives the whole variable domain DTGVSQNPRHKITKRGQNVTFRCDPISEHNRLYWYRQTLGQGPEFLTYFQNEAQLEKSRLLSDRFSAERPKGSFSTLEIQRTEQGDSAMYLCASSQMGGAYQPQHFGDGTRLSIL.

The genes are TRBV13 and TRBJ2-7; TRBD2 aligns across 9 bases. The CDR3 extends over 14 amino acids. Looked up from germline, CDR1 is PRHDT and CDR2 is FYEKMQ (reference sequence). V was pared by 5 bases and J by 6 bases, with 8 bases of the junction left unmatched. DNA of the CDR3: TGTGCCAGCAGCCCCCTGGCGGGAGGGCTCGAGCAGTACTTC. This encodes CASSPLAGGLEQYF.